The 25 T cell receptor beta chains in this list originate from one sample, sequenced in a study of T cells in Graves' hyperthyroidism and ophthalmopathy. The TCR beta CDR3 regions underwent amplification using RNA transcripts as the source. Carried out on the TCR CDR3, a first-round RT-PCR used the HTBI primer set. TCRdb used MiXCR to reprocess the multiplex PCR reads, holding one entry per CDR3 protein. Of roughly 600,000 distinct CDR3 sequences listed, roughly 15% were seen once; the top ten hold around an eighth. The sequencing input was blood. All receptors come from a woman aged 45 to 65 with Graves' ophthalmopathy.

This clonotype was observed many times. The V gene is TRBV2, the J gene TRBJ2-2; 11 bases agree with TRBD1. Per the germline V gene, CDR1 is SNHLY and CDR2 is FYNNEI. J was trimmed by 4 bases and V by 8 bases; bases with no gene match: 9. This CDR3 is 16 amino acids long. The CDR3 coding sequence is TGTGCCAGCCAGGACAGGGGGCTTCGTAGCACCGGGGAGCTGTTTTTT. Residues: CASQDRGLRSTGELFF.

The table lists this clonotype with many counts. V gene TRBV3-1 combines with J gene TRBJ2-5, with D perhaps TRBD2 (5 bases). The V and J ends lost 0 bases and 2 bases respectively, with 10 bases between them. This CDR3 contains 15 residues. Germline V gene sequence: CDR1 LGHDT, CDR2 YNNKEL (reference sequence). Here the CDR3 reads CASSQDRRKQETQYF. As DNA, the CDR3 is TGTGCCAGCAGCCAAGATCGGAGGAAACAAGAGACCCAGTACTTC.

This clonotype occurred many times. This chain joins TRBV27 and TRBJ1-5, with 7 bases lining up with TRBD1. This CDR3 has 15 residues. The V gene end was trimmed by 1 base and the J gene end by 3 bases; junction bases not matched to a gene: 3. Germline V lookup: CDR1 MNHEY, CDR2 SMNVEV (reference sequence). Written as DNA, the CDR3 is TGTGCCAGCAGTTTATATGGGACAGACAATCAGCCCCAGCATTTT. Translated, it gives CASSLYGTDNQPQHF.

This clonotype was picked up many times. This chain connects TRBV30 to TRBJ2-7; possible D gene TRBD1, 6 bases. The CDR3 has 12 amino acids. The germline V gene encodes CDR1 GTSNPN and CDR2 SVGIG (reference sequence). V lost 5 bases to trimming and J lost 1 base, with 9 bases between them. The CDR3 spells CAWGQPSYEQYF. In DNA form, the CDR3 reads TGTGCCTGGGGACAGCCTTCCTACGAGCAGTACTTC.

This clonotype occurred many times. The genes are TRBV20-1 and TRBJ2-2, with 7 bases lining up with TRBD2. There are 14 residues in the CDR3. CDR1 DFQATT and CDR2 SNEGSKA come from the germline V gene (reference sequence). The ends lost 1 base at V and 4 bases at J; junction bases unmatched: 3. CDR3 residues: CSARAGGGTGELFF. CDR3 bases: TGCAGTGCTAGAGCGGGGGGTGGCACCGGGGAGCTGTTTTTT.

This clonotype was detected ten times or more. This chain joins TRBV15 and TRBJ1-2; D is ambiguous. Trimming took 0 bases from V and 4 from J, leaving 9 bases between them. This CDR3 spans 14 amino acids. Germline V gene data show CDR1 as LNHNV and CDR2 as YYDKDF (reference sequence). The DNA for the CDR3 is TGTGCCACCAGCAGAGAAAGGTTTGGCTATGGCTACACCTTC. Protein sequence: CATSRERFGYGYTF.

The chain combines TRBV14 with TRBJ2-3, with a tentative D call TRBD2 (6 bases). Germline values: CDR1 SGHDN, CDR2 FVKESK. Trimming removed 4 bases from V and 6 bases from J, with 14 bases in between. The CDR3 has 14 amino acids. The CDR3 DNA follows: TGTGCCAGCAGCCCCCGGTGGAGCGGGGATACGCAGTATTTT. This gives the protein CASSPRWSGDTQYF.

This clonotype has more than one count but fewer than ten. The J gene is TRBJ2-5, the V gene TRBV7-2; no clear D gene. CDR3 length equals 13 residues. Looked up from germline, CDR1 is SGHTA and CDR2 is FQGNSA. V dropped 1 base and J dropped 6 bases, with 9 bases sitting between them. CDR3 amino acids: CASSLGATKTQYF. CDR3 sequence (DNA): TGTGCCAGCAGCTTAGGGGCAACGAAGACCCAGTACTTC.

In this sample, this clonotype turned up a few times. The J gene is TRBJ2-7, the V gene TRBV20-1; the D gene is possibly TRBD1 (5 bases). This CDR3 spans 16 amino acids. CDR1 is DFQATT and CDR2 is SNEGSKA in the germline V gene (reference sequence). Trimming stripped 5 bases from V and 2 bases from J, with 22 bases between. The CDR3 nucleotides are TGCAGTGCTGCTACCCCCCTTGAGACAGTGGCCTACGAGCAGTACTTC. It codes for CSAATPLETVAYEQYF.

This clonotype was counted only a few times. The J gene is TRBJ2-6, the V gene TRBV7-9; D not certain. CDR1 and CDR2 (germline): SEHNR, FQNEAQ (reference sequence). The V and J ends lost 4 bases and 2 bases respectively, with 9 bases between them. CDR3 length: 15 amino acids. The CDR3 is CASSSPGPGANVLTF. CDR3 coding DNA: TGTGCCAGCAGCTCTCCGGGCCCTGGGGCCAACGTCCTGACTTTC.

This clonotype was observed many times. Relative to the germline gene, one junction end is altered; a read error may explain this. This rearrangement joins TRBV7-7 to TRBJ2-7; 7 positions match TRBD1. Germline V gene data show CDR1 as SSHAT and CDR2 as FNYEAQ (reference sequence). This CDR3 spans 13 amino acids. In DNA form, the CDR3 reads TGTGCTAGCAGCGACCCAGGGGGAAGCGAGCAGTACTTC. Translating gives CASSDPGGSEQYF.

In its sample, this clonotype was seen a few times. V and J are TRBV6-1 and TRBJ1-4; D is ambiguous. The V end was cut by 5 bases, the J end by 10 bases, with 17 bases between. The CDR3 is 14 residues long. Looked up from germline, CDR1 is MNHNS and CDR2 is SASEGT. The DNA for the CDR3 is TGTGCCAGCAGTCAGCCCCGACGGCCAGCAAAACTGTTTTTT. Translated: CASSQPRRPAKLFF.

The chain employs TRBV5-1 and TRBJ1-1; maybe TRBD1 (6 bases). CDR1 and CDR2 from the germline V gene are SGHRS and YFSETQ. Trimming took off 0 bases at V and 2 bases at J, with 14 bases between the two ends. This CDR3 is built from 16 residues. CDR3 nucleotides: TGCGCCAGCAGCTTGGAGGCCGGGACACCCAACACTGAAGCTTTCTTT. It encodes CASSLEAGTPNTEAFF.

This clonotype was seen only a few times. V usage is TRBV20-1 and J usage is TRBJ1-1, with D hard to call. There are 11 residues in the CDR3. V lost 2 bases to trimming and J lost 7 bases, with 8 bases between them. Germline V gene sequence: CDR1 DFQATT, CDR2 SNEGSKA (reference sequence). The CDR3 DNA reads as TGCAGTGCTAGAAGGGTGATTGAAGCTTTCTTT. Translated: CSARRVIEAFF.

This clonotype showed up just a few times. This chain joins TRBV29-1 and TRBJ2-1; 8 bases match TRBD2. This CDR3 comprises 15 residues. Germline V gene lookup returns CDR1 SQVTM and CDR2 ANQGSEA. J was trimmed by 2 bases and V by 2 bases; bases with no gene match: 5. The CDR3 loop is CSVETGGGAYNEQFF. The CDR3 bases are TGCAGCGTTGAAACGGGGGGGGGGGCCTACAATGAGCAGTTCTTC.

This chain connects TRBV28 to TRBJ1-4; no clear D. V was shortened by 1 base and J by 1 base, with 10 bases between the two germline ends. Germline V lookup: CDR1 MDHEN, CDR2 SYDVKM. The CDR3 has 16 amino acids. CDR3 sequence reads: CASSLSLGETNEKLFF. The CDR3 coding sequence is TGTGCCAGCAGTTTATCCCTAGGTGAAACTAATGAAAAACTGTTTTTT.

This clonotype was seen ten or more times. The chain has TRBV20-1 and TRBJ2-3; TRBD2 aligns across 8 bases. CDR3 length: 13 amino acids. CDR1 and CDR2 (germline): DFQATT, SNEGSKA (reference sequence). V lost 4 bases to trimming and J lost 4 bases; unmatched junction nucleotides: 4. CDR3 DNA: TGCAGTGCTACAGCGGGAGTCCCAGATACGCAGTATTTT. It is translated as CSATAGVPDTQYF.

A single count supports this clonotype. With a much larger clone just one base away, this may be a read error. This rearrangement joins TRBV20-1 to TRBJ2-7; 8 nucleotides line up with TRBD1. The CDR3 sequence is 14 residues long. The junction had 4 bases not matched to a gene; V was cut back by 0 bases and J by 3 bases. The germline V gene has CDR1 DFQATT and CDR2 SNEGSKA (reference sequence). CDR3 in DNA: TGCAGTGCTAGAGATGAGGACAGGGTCTACGAGCAGTACTTC. Encoded protein: CSARDEDRVYEQYF.

The chain joins TRBV5-1 to TRBJ2-2, with 8 bases that match TRBD2. The junction had 7 bases not matched to a gene; V was cut back by 3 bases and J by 3 bases. This CDR3 comprises 16 residues. CDR1 and CDR2 (germline): SGHRS, YFSETQ. The CDR3 DNA is TGCGCCAGCAGCTGGTCGACTAGCGCCTACACCGGGGAGCTGTTTTTT. It encodes CASSWSTSAYTGELFF.

As concerns this clonotype: Possible read error: a much larger clone is one base away. V is TRBV12-5 and J is TRBJ1-1; D is possibly TRBD1 (6 bases). Germline V gives CDR1 LGHNT, CDR2 FRNRAP. This CDR3 contains 15 residues. Trimming pared 4 bases from V and 4 bases from J, leaving 16 bases between. The CDR3 loop reads CASGSPGGLGTEAFF. CDR3 DNA sequence: TGTGCTAGTGGTTCCCCCGGGGGCTTGGGCACTGAAGCTTTCTTT.

This clonotype was recorded at least ten times. This chain uses TRBV2 with TRBJ2-7; D remains ambiguous. V was trimmed by 6 bases and J by 1 base, leaving 1 base between them. CDR1 and CDR2 from the germline V gene are SNHLY and FYNNEI. The CDR3 totals 10 residues. CDR3 amino acids: CASRSYEQYF. CDR3 bases: TGTGCCAGCAGGTCCTACGAGCAGTACTTC.

In its sample, this clonotype was seen many times. This chain uses TRBV28 with TRBJ2-7, with 9 bases fitting TRBD2. The V gene end was trimmed by 7 bases and the J gene end by 2 bases; junction bases not matched to a gene: 9. This CDR3 is 15 amino acids long. Germline values: CDR1 MDHEN, CDR2 SYDVKM. The CDR3 region has the DNA TGTGCCAGCACCCGGCCAGCGGGAGGCCCCTACGAGCAGTACTTC. Translating gives CASTRPAGGPYEQYF.

At least ten counts were recorded for this clonotype. This rearrangement joins TRBV30 to TRBJ1-1; D is unclear. This CDR3 contains 12 residues. Trimming pared 5 bases from V and 0 bases from J, leaving 7 bases between. Germline CDR1 is GTSNPN and CDR2 is SVGIG (reference sequence). CDR3 coding DNA: TGTGCCTGGGGACTCGTGAACACTGAAGCTTTCTTT. This sequence encodes CAWGLVNTEAFF.

Ten or more counts support this clonotype. The V call is TRBV27, the J call TRBJ2-7, with 15 bases that match TRBD2. CDR3 length equals 16 residues. V shed 3 bases, J shed 4 bases, and the junction held 4 bases outside the gene matches. The germline V gene encodes CDR1 MNHEY and CDR2 SMNVEV (reference sequence). In DNA form, the CDR3 reads TGTGCCAGCAGTTTTAAGGGGACTAGCGGGAGGTACGAGCAGTACTTC. This translates into CASSFKGTSGRYEQYF.

Ten or more counts support this clonotype. The V gene is TRBV29-1, the J gene TRBJ2-5; no clear D gene. The V end lost 5 bases, the J end lost 5 bases, and 15 bases lay between the germline ends. CDR1 SQVTM and CDR2 ANQGSEA come from the germline V gene. The CDR3 runs to 13 residues. As DNA, the CDR3 is TGCAGCGTTTTCGACCCGGCCCCGGAGACCCAGTACTTC. It encodes CSVFDPAPETQYF. The full variable domain, rest sourced from reference TRBV29-1 and TRBJ2-5, is SAVISQKPSRDICQRGTSLTIQCQVDSQVTMMFWYRQQPGQSLTLIATANQGSEATYESGFVIDKFPISRPNLTFSTLTVSNMSPEDSSIYLCSVFDPAPETQYFGPGTRLLVL.